This is a list of T cell receptor beta chains from one sample in a study of identical twins. A single record per CDR3 protein comes from TCRdb applying MiXCR to the 5' RACE reads. The sample holds about 550,000 distinct CDR3 sequences, 20% to 25% seen once. The data also belong to a second study, concerning yellow fever vaccine responses in identical twins.

Sequenced: CD4+ T cells sorted from blood. The receptor set was obtained from a woman under 30 in good health. CDR3s include the opening cysteine and the closing phenylalanine or tryptophan. Fields, in order: V gene, clone size, J gene, D gene, CDR3 DNA, CDR3 protein. The D gene is left open where the match is weak. Size is stated for part of the rows, as once, few or many counts, or as a class when the clone is expanded.

v_gene: TRBV29-1; abundance: NA; j_gene: TRBJ2-1; d_gene: NA; CDR3nt: TGCAGCGTTGAAGCAAAAAGCGGACAGCCGGCCTACAATGAGCAGTTCTTC; CDR3aa: CSVEAKSGQPAYNEQFF
v_gene: TRBV20-1; abundance: NA; j_gene: TRBJ1-2; d_gene: NA; CDR3nt: TGCAGTGCCACCCCCCAGACAGCCTATGGCTACACCTTC; CDR3aa: CSATPQTAYGYTF
v_gene: TRBV7-9; abundance: NA; j_gene: TRBJ2-6; d_gene: TRBD1; CDR3nt: TGTGCCAGCAGCTTCCCAGGGGGCACTGGGGCCAACGTCCTGACTTTC; CDR3aa: CASSFPGGTGANVLTF
v_gene: TRBV20-1; abundance: NA; j_gene: TRBJ2-1; d_gene: NA; CDR3nt: TGCAGTGCCCTGTTGGGGTACCCACCCAATGAGCAGTTCTTC; CDR3aa: CSALLGYPPNEQFF
v_gene: TRBV29-1; abundance: NA; j_gene: TRBJ2-4; d_gene: NA; CDR3nt: TGCAGCGTTGAAGATCTTTCGGGAAACATTCAGTACTTC; CDR3aa: CSVEDLSGNIQYF
v_gene: TRBV7-6; abundance: few; j_gene: TRBJ2-1; d_gene: NA; CDR3nt: TGTGCCAGCAGCTTAGTAGGGCAGGACAACAATGAGCAGTTCTTC; CDR3aa: CASSLVGQDNNEQFF
v_gene: TRBV20-1; abundance: few; j_gene: TRBJ2-1; d_gene: TRBD2; CDR3nt: TGCAGTGCTAGATCGGGTCTAGCGGGAAGGCAGTTCTTC; CDR3aa: CSARSGLAGRQFF
v_gene: TRBV28; abundance: few; j_gene: TRBJ1-5; d_gene: NA; CDR3nt: TGTGCCAGCGAGGCCCCACGGAATCAGCCCCAGCATTTT; CDR3aa: CASEAPRNQPQHF
v_gene: TRBV11-3; abundance: NA; j_gene: TRBJ2-1; d_gene: NA; CDR3nt: TGTGCCAGCAGCCCGATGGGTGTGGTCAGGTCCCTTTACAATGAGCAGTTCTTC; CDR3aa: CASSPMGVVRSLYNEQFF
v_gene: TRBV7-9; abundance: NA; j_gene: TRBJ2-2; d_gene: TRBD1; CDR3nt: TGTGCCAGCAGCCGCGGGACAGGGGGCGCCCCCGGGGAGCTGTTTTTT; CDR3aa: CASSRGTGGAPGELFF
v_gene: TRBV29-1; abundance: few; j_gene: TRBJ2-3; d_gene: NA; CDR3nt: TGCAGCGTTGAAGACGGGGGCTTCACAGATACGCAGTATTTT; CDR3aa: CSVEDGGFTDTQYF
v_gene: TRBV19; abundance: NA; j_gene: TRBJ1-5; d_gene: NA; CDR3nt: TGTGCCAGTAGTATTTTACTTCAGCCCCAGCATTTT; CDR3aa: CASSILLQPQHF
v_gene: TRBV7-3; abundance: once; j_gene: TRBJ2-1; d_gene: TRBD2; CDR3nt: TGTGCCAGCAGCTCGATGGATGGGGGACTAGCGGGAGTGAATGAGCAGTTCTTC; CDR3aa: CASSSMDGGLAGVNEQFF
v_gene: TRBV9; abundance: few; j_gene: TRBJ2-3; d_gene: TRBD2; CDR3nt: TGTGCCAGCAGCTCAGGGACTAGCGGGCTGACAGATACGCAGTATTTT; CDR3aa: CASSSGTSGLTDTQYF
v_gene: TRBV12-3/TRBV12-4; abundance: few; j_gene: TRBJ2-7; d_gene: NA; CDR3nt: TGTGCCTCCCGTAACCAGGGTTCCTCCTACGAGCAGTACTTC; CDR3aa: CASRNQGSSYEQYF
v_gene: TRBV6-2/TRBV6-3; abundance: NA; j_gene: TRBJ2-1; d_gene: TRBD2; CDR3nt: TGTGCCAGCAGTTACTCTTTCAGCGGGGCTCACTACAATGAGCAGTTCTTC; CDR3aa: CASSYSFSGAHYNEQFF
v_gene: TRBV20-1; abundance: NA; j_gene: TRBJ2-1; d_gene: NA; CDR3nt: TGCAGTCACCTGACAAGTGGGTTTTGGGGTGCGTTTTACAATGAGCAGTTCTTC; CDR3aa: CSHLTSGFWGAFYNEQFF
v_gene: TRBV4-1; abundance: few; j_gene: TRBJ1-4; d_gene: TRBD1; CDR3nt: TGCGCCAGCAGACCCGACAGGGGGCGATCTGAGTTTGAAAAACTGTTTTTT; CDR3aa: CASRPDRGRSEFEKLFF
v_gene: TRBV28; abundance: few; j_gene: TRBJ2-3; d_gene: TRBD2; CDR3nt: TGTGCCAGCAGTTCCCACCGGGACTGGGAGGGGCGGGGCACAGATACGCAGTATTTT; CDR3aa: CASSSHRDWEGRGTDTQYF
v_gene: TRBV15; abundance: few; j_gene: TRBJ1-6; d_gene: NA; CDR3nt: TGTGCCACCAGCAGTGGTGGGGGCAATTCACCCCTCCACTTT; CDR3aa: CATSSGGGNSPLHF
v_gene: TRBV20-1; abundance: NA; j_gene: TRBJ2-1; d_gene: TRBD2; CDR3nt: TGCAGTGCTAGAGGCCTAGCGGGAGATCTCTCCTACAATGTGCAGTTCTTC; CDR3aa: CSARGLAGDLSYNVQFF
v_gene: TRBV27; abundance: few; j_gene: TRBJ2-1; d_gene: NA; CDR3nt: TGTGCCAGCAGTTTAAACAGGGAGGGCGGTGAGCAGTTCTTC; CDR3aa: CASSLNREGGEQFF
v_gene: TRBV11-3; abundance: NA; j_gene: TRBJ2-2; d_gene: TRBD1; CDR3nt: TGTGCCAGCAGCTCCAAGGACAGGGGGAATACCGGGGAGCTGTTTTTT; CDR3aa: CASSSKDRGNTGELFF
v_gene: TRBV20-1; abundance: once; j_gene: TRBJ2-5; d_gene: NA; CDR3nt: TGCAGTGCTAGCAAGGGCGAGACCCAGTACTTC; CDR3aa: CSASKGETQYF
v_gene: TRBV12-3/TRBV12-4; abundance: few; j_gene: TRBJ1-1; d_gene: NA; CDR3nt: TGTGCCAGCACCTTCTCGACCGCTTTCTTT; CDR3aa: CASTFSTAFF
v_gene: TRBV3-1; abundance: few; j_gene: TRBJ2-1; d_gene: NA; CDR3nt: TGTGCCAGCAGTATTGTCCAAAATGAGCAGTTCTTC; CDR3aa: CASSIVQNEQFF
v_gene: TRBV28; abundance: NA; j_gene: TRBJ2-1; d_gene: TRBD2; CDR3nt: TGTGCCAGCAGAGGGTTTCAGCGGGGGAACGAGCAGTTCTTC; CDR3aa: CASRGFQRGNEQFF
v_gene: TRBV29-1; abundance: few; j_gene: TRBJ2-1; d_gene: NA; CDR3nt: TGCAGCGGCAAAATAGGGAGCTCCTACAATGAGCAGTTCTTC; CDR3aa: CSGKIGSSYNEQFF
v_gene: TRBV20-1; abundance: NA; j_gene: TRBJ2-1; d_gene: TRBD1; CDR3nt: TGCAGCCTACTAGGACAGGGACTCGTCGGTGAGCAGTTCTTC; CDR3aa: CSLLGQGLVGEQFF
v_gene: TRBV11-3; abundance: NA; j_gene: TRBJ2-3; d_gene: NA; CDR3nt: TGTGCCAGCAGCCCCGTGGCGACAGATACGCAGTATTTT; CDR3aa: CASSPVATDTQYF
v_gene: TRBV29-1; abundance: NA; j_gene: TRBJ2-7; d_gene: TRBD1; CDR3nt: TGCAGCGTCCGCTCACAGGGGTATAACGAGCAGTACTTC; CDR3aa: CSVRSQGYNEQYF
v_gene: TRBV5-1; abundance: NA; j_gene: TRBJ2-1; d_gene: TRBD2; CDR3nt: TGCGCCAGCAGCTTTTGGCGGGAGACGTACAATGAGCAGTTCTTC; CDR3aa: CASSFWRETYNEQFF
v_gene: TRBV7-9; abundance: NA; j_gene: TRBJ2-7; d_gene: NA; CDR3nt: TGTGCCAGCAGCCTTGTTTCAGCGGGCGAGCAGTACTTC; CDR3aa: CASSLVSAGEQYF
v_gene: TRBV2; abundance: NA; j_gene: TRBJ2-1; d_gene: NA; CDR3nt: TGTGCCAGCCGGGAGTCCCAGGTCGAGCAGTTCTTC; CDR3aa: CASRESQVEQFF
v_gene: TRBV29-1; abundance: few; j_gene: TRBJ2-1; d_gene: TRBD1; CDR3nt: TGCAGCGTTGCTTTTCCGACCGGGACAGGGGGACAGGAAGAGCAGTTCTTC; CDR3aa: CSVAFPTGTGGQEEQFF
v_gene: TRBV12-3/TRBV12-4; abundance: NA; j_gene: TRBJ2-3; d_gene: NA; CDR3nt: TGTGCCAGCAGTTTCCAGGGTACGGGCACAGATACGCAGTATTTT; CDR3aa: CASSFQGTGTDTQYF
v_gene: TRBV28; abundance: few; j_gene: TRBJ1-1; d_gene: NA; CDR3nt: TGTGCCAGCAGTTTTGATGCGGGGGACACTGAAGCTTTCTTT; CDR3aa: CASSFDAGDTEAFF
v_gene: TRBV7-9; abundance: NA; j_gene: TRBJ2-7; d_gene: NA; CDR3nt: TGTGCCAGCAGCGAGTCTACCAGCTCCTACGAGCAGTACTTC; CDR3aa: CASSESTSSYEQYF
v_gene: TRBV12-3/TRBV12-4; abundance: many; j_gene: TRBJ1-1; d_gene: NA; CDR3nt: TGTGCCAGCACTCTCAAAGGGGGGGGCACTGAAGCTTTCTTT; CDR3aa: CASTLKGGGTEAFF
v_gene: TRBV3-1; abundance: NA; j_gene: TRBJ2-1; d_gene: TRBD2; CDR3nt: TGTGCCAGCAGCCACCAAGTTTATTCCGGGACTAGCGAGAAGATGTCTAACAATGAGCAGTTCTTC; CDR3aa: CASSHQVYSGTSEKMSNNEQFF
v_gene: TRBV9; abundance: few; j_gene: TRBJ2-5; d_gene: TRBD2; CDR3nt: TGTGCCAGCAAACCGAAAGGCGGGGGGGCCCGGGAGACCCAGTACTTC; CDR3aa: CASKPKGGGARETQYF
v_gene: TRBV12-5; abundance: NA; j_gene: TRBJ1-5; d_gene: NA; CDR3nt: TGTGCTAGTGGTGCTAGGGGTTCCAATCAGCCCCAGCATTTT; CDR3aa: CASGARGSNQPQHF
v_gene: TRBV3-1; abundance: few; j_gene: TRBJ2-7; d_gene: NA; CDR3nt: TGTGCCAGCAGCCAACAGCCCTGGGAAGCCTACGAGCAGTACTTC; CDR3aa: CASSQQPWEAYEQYF
v_gene: TRBV29-1; abundance: NA; j_gene: TRBJ1-2; d_gene: NA; CDR3nt: TGCAGCGTCCTAGGGGTCCGGGGCTACACCTTC; CDR3aa: CSVLGVRGYTF